These 5 T cell receptor beta chains came from one sample sequenced in a study of tumor and adjacent non-tumor tissue in lung cancer. A modified ARM-PCR protocol with three rounds of nested PCR amplified TCRbeta. TCRdb recomputed calls from the multiplex PCR reads with MiXCR, one row per CDR3 protein. The sample yields 130,000 or so distinct CDR3 sequences, roughly 67% seen once. No cell sorting was done before RNA was extracted from the tissue. Sequenced sample: lung tumor tissue. These receptors were collected from a man aged 25 to 40 with non-small cell lung cancer.

With respect to this clonotype: At one boundary the junction diverges from the germline segment, which might be a read error. The chain links TRBV11-2 to TRBJ2-6, with D uncertain. The CDR3 spans 15 residues. In germline, CDR1 is SGHAT, CDR2 FQNNGV. DNA of the CDR3: TGTGCCAACAGCTTAGTTAGCTCTGGGGCCAACGTCCTGACTTTC. Translated, it gives CANSLVSSGANVLTF.

Details on this clonotype: The junction differs from germline at one of its ends, possibly a read error. This chain uses TRBV11-2 with TRBJ2-1, with D perhaps being TRBD1 or TRBD2 (5 bases each). Germline-derived CDR1 and CDR2 are SGHAT and FQNNGV. CDR3 length: 16 residues. CDR3 in amino acids: CTSSRGLGERHNEQFF. Written as DNA, the CDR3 is TGTACCAGCAGCCGCGGGCTGGGGGAGAGACACAATGAGCAGTTCTTC.

A remark on this clonotype: Sequence at one end of the junction differs from germline and may be a read error. The J gene is TRBJ2-1, the V gene TRBV20-1; 7 bases line up with TRBD2. CDR3 length: 15 amino acids. CDR1 DFQATT and CDR2 SNEGSKA come from the germline V gene (reference sequence). CDR3 amino acids: CSARAGTTLTSKQLF. CDR3 nucleotides: TGCAGTGCTAGGGCTGGGACTACATTGACTAGTAAGCAGTTATTC.

This clonotype was seen many times. The V call is TRBV12-5, the J call TRBJ2-2; D gene uncertain. The CDR3 totals 14 residues. CDR1 and CDR2 (germline): LGHNT, FRNRAP. The V end was cut by 2 bases, the J end by 1 base, with 5 bases between. This chain's CDR3 is CASGLLGNTGELFF. CDR3 nucleotide sequence: TGTGCTAGTGGTTTGTTAGGGAACACCGGGGAGCTGTTTTTT.

This clonotype has only one observation. The junction and the germline gene differ at one end; a read error may be behind it. The gene calls are TRBV12-3 or TRBV12-4 and TRBJ2-2; D is unresolved. The CDR3 runs to 16 residues. CDR3 in DNA: TGTGCCAACAGTTTTGGGCAGAGTGGATTCACCGGGGAGCTGTTTTTT. Protein sequence: CANSFGQSGFTGELFF.